This TCR beta chain was identified in a study of T-cell reconstitution after alpha-beta-depleted transplantation in children. Worth noting for this clonotype: What it recognizes is unknown.

Germline V gene lookup returns CDR1 SGHVS and CDR2 FQNEAQ. Trimming took 6 bases from V and 3 from J; bases not matched to a gene: 9. The CDR3 loop spans 16 amino acids. A TCRbeta library incorporating unique molecular identifiers was prepared. TCRdb reprocessed the PCR reads via MiXCR and lists one record per CDR3 protein. Of about 640,000 distinct CDR3 sequences in the sample, roughly 13% were seen once. Study-wide results and caveats: Alpha-beta T cells present about two months after transplant were reported to originate from several hundred expanded graft clones. The high TCRbeta diversity at day 60 in some patients came from surviving recipient T cells and thymic progenitors. From newly produced T cells came most of the T-cell counts and diversity one year after transplant.

V gene TRBV7-8 combines with J gene TRBJ2-1; TRBD1 matches 9 bases. Sequencing used PBMCs, mostly from graft donor cells, obtained 360 days after TCRalphabeta/CD19-depleted stem cell transplant. The sequence came from a male patient between 10 and 17 years old who had a stem cell transplant for acute myeloid leukemia, so the T cells may come from the graft donor. CDR3 DNA: TGTGCCAGCAGGCACAGCCGGGACAGGGTCTACAATGAGCAGTTCTTC. It translates to CASRHSRDRVYNEQFF.